Each of the 30 T cell receptor beta chains below was sequenced from the same sample in a study of human T cells and chemical hapten exposure. The time point was: patch test 1, 2 weeks after DPC sensitization. This sample's treatment: therapeutic diphenylcyclopropenone sensitization with weekly scalp DPC. MiXCR was run by TCRdb on the RACE reads, yielding one entry per CDR3 protein. In the table there are just under 350,000 distinct CDR3 sequences, around 7% of which are singletons. The sequencing here drew on whole blood, taken in connection with sensitization to the hapten diphenylcyclopropenone (DPC). The receptors stem from a young woman with alopecia areata. Some clones in this sample may be carry-over from other donors' samples.

CDR3 DNA sequence: TGTGCCAGCAGTCGAAAGGGACAGGCTAATGAAAAACTGTTTTTT. It specifies CASSRKGQANEKLFF. The J gene is TRBJ1-4, the V gene TRBV12-3 or TRBV12-4; 8 bases map to TRBD1. The CDR3 has 15 residues. V lost 5 bases, J lost 3 bases, and 5 bases stayed unmatched.

This clonotype was observed a handful of times. V and J are TRBV28 and TRBJ1-5; 7 nucleotides agree with TRBD1. The CDR3 is 14 amino acids. Germline V gene sequence: CDR1 MDHEN, CDR2 SYDVKM. V was clipped by 6 bases and J by 5 bases; unmatched bases: 7. CDR3 residues: CASRPTGFDQPQHF. The DNA of the CDR3 is TGTGCCAGCAGACCGACAGGGTTCGATCAGCCCCAGCATTTT.

Many counts were recorded for this clonotype. The chain carries TRBV6-2 or TRBV6-3 and TRBJ2-2; 7 nucleotides line up with TRBD2. The germline V gene has CDR1 MNHEY and CDR2 SVGEGT. V was clipped by 2 bases and J by 2 bases; unmatched bases: 5. The CDR3 consists of 16 residues. The CDR3 sequence: CASSYGSSGNTGELFF. The CDR3 nucleotides are TGTGCCAGCAGTTACGGTTCTAGCGGTAACACCGGGGAGCTGTTTTTT.

This clonotype has only a few counts. V usage is TRBV9 and J usage is TRBJ2-7; 7 nucleotides align to TRBD1. Germline V gene sequence: CDR1 SGDLS, CDR2 YYNGEE. The V and J ends lost 4 bases and 3 bases, in that order; junction bases with no gene match: 7. CDR3 size: 14 residues. CDR3 residues: CASSIGTANYEQYF. CDR3 DNA sequence: TGTGCCAGCAGCATAGGGACAGCCAACTACGAGCAGTACTTC.

This clonotype has at least ten counts. CDR3 in amino acids: CASSPLGEQFF. CDR3 coding DNA: TGTGCCAGCTCACCACTCGGTGAGCAGTTCTTC. The rearrangement joins TRBV18 to TRBJ2-1, with D uncertain. V was pared by 1 base and J by 9 bases, with 4 bases between. This CDR3 comprises 11 residues. Germline CDR1 reads KGHSH; CDR2 reads LQKENI. Drawing the rest from reference TRBV18 and TRBJ2-1, the complete variable domain is NAGVMQNPRHLVRRRGQEARLRCSPMKGHSHVYWYRQLPEEGLKFMVYLQKENIIDESGMPKERFSAEFPKEGPSILRIQQVVRGDSAAYFCASSPLGEQFFGPGTRLTVL.

The table lists this clonotype with a few counts. CDR3 nucleotide sequence: TGTGCCAGCAGCTTTGGGGAAGGTGGCTACACCTTC. Translating gives CASSFGEGGYTF. V and J are TRBV7-9 and TRBJ1-2, with D hard to call. The CDR3 totals 12 residues. The V end was cut by 3 bases, the J end by 7 bases, with 9 bases between. Germline CDR1 reads SEHNR; CDR2 reads FQNEAQ (reference sequence).

There are a few counts of this clonotype. The chain is built from TRBV12-3 or TRBV12-4 and TRBJ1-5, with 7 bases aligning to TRBD1. V was pared by 1 base and J by 5 bases, with 5 bases of the junction left unmatched. The CDR3 spans 15 residues. Here the CDR3 DNA reads TGTGCCAGCAGTTTAGTGGAGGGGGCCGATCAGCCCCAGCATTTT. It codes for CASSLVEGADQPQHF.

This clonotype was seen more than once but under ten times. V usage is TRBV6-6 and J usage is TRBJ2-7, with 9 bases identical to TRBD1. The germline gives CDR1 MNHNY, CDR2 SVGAGI (reference sequence). CDR3 length equals 12 residues. V lost 5 bases to trimming and J lost 4 bases; unmatched junction nucleotides: 0. CDR3 region: CASSDRGYEQYF. The CDR3 DNA sequence: TGTGCCAGCAGTGACAGGGGGTACGAGCAGTACTTC.

This clonotype was recorded many times. The chain links TRBV6-2 or TRBV6-3 to TRBJ1-4, with D unresolved. Between the trimmed V and J ends, which lost 5 bases and 0 bases, there was a span of 13 bases. Germline-derived CDR1 and CDR2 are MNHEY and SVGEGT. The CDR3 is 16 amino acids. The CDR3 DNA is TGTGCCAGCAGTCCACCGCTCGGAGCAACTAATGAAAAACTGTTTTTT. Translating gives CASSPPLGATNEKLFF.

This clonotype has a handful of counts. The V and J genes are TRBV6-5 and TRBJ2-5; D perhaps matches TRBD1 (5 bases). V was cut by 2 bases and J by 3 bases, with 10 bases left in between. The CDR3 runs to 14 residues. Germline-derived CDR1 and CDR2 are MNHEY and SVGAGI. CDR3 amino acids: CASSYVQGKETQYF. The CDR3 bases are TGTGCCAGCAGTTACGTTCAGGGAAAAGAGACCCAGTACTTC.

The gene calls are TRBV7-3 and TRBJ2-1, with D perhaps TRBD2 (6 bases). Germline loops: CDR1 SGHTA, CDR2 FQGTGA. The CDR3 consists of 16 residues. Trimming took 1 base from V and 8 from J, leaving 18 bases between them. In DNA, the CDR3 is TGTGCCAGCAGCTTAAATCTCGCGGGGAACTGGGATGAGCAGTTCTTC. Protein: CASSLNLAGNWDEQFF.

The V gene is TRBV7-8, the J gene TRBJ1-5; 7 bases align to TRBD1. The trim removed 0 bases at V and 3 bases at J, leaving 8 bases unmatched. CDR3 length: 17 residues. From germline, CDR1 is SGHVS and CDR2 FQNEAQ. CDR3 amino acids: CASSLARAGGNNQPQHF. CDR3 DNA: TGTGCCAGCAGCTTAGCGAGGGCAGGGGGGAACAATCAGCCCCAGCATTTT. Based on the CDR3 plus reference TRBV7-8 and TRBJ1-5, the full variable domain is GAGVSQSPRYKVAKRGQDVALRCDPISGHVSLFWYQQALGQGPEFLTYFQNEAQLDKSGLPSDRFFAERPEGSVSTLKIQRTQQEDSAVYLCASSLARAGGNNQPQHFGDGTRLSIL.

This chain links TRBV6-4 with TRBJ1-2; 9 bases are shared with TRBD1. The CDR3 has 13 amino acids. V shed 6 bases, J shed 7 bases, and the junction held 6 bases outside the gene matches. Germline V lookup: CDR1 MRHNA, CDR2 SNTAGT. The CDR3 DNA reads TGTGCCAGCAGGGGGACAGGGATCTCTGGCTACACCTTC. Protein: CASRGTGISGYTF.

A few counts support this clonotype. This chain joins TRBV5-1 and TRBJ1-3, with a possible D match to TRBD1 (5 bases). The V gene's germline CDR1 is SGHRS and CDR2 YFSETQ. Trimming took 0 bases from V and 0 from J, leaving 13 bases between them. CDR3 length: 17 amino acids. CDR3 sequence: CASSLVSGRSSGNTIYF. CDR3 bases: TGCGCCAGCAGCTTGGTTTCAGGGAGGTCCTCTGGAAACACCATATATTTT.

This clonotype was counted ten times or more. J is TRBJ2-3 and V is TRBV3-1; 7 bases line up with TRBD1. Germline CDR1 reads LGHDT; CDR2 reads YNNKEL (reference sequence). J gave up 6 bases and V 3 bases, and 9 bases lay outside the gene matches. This CDR3 has 15 amino acids. The CDR3 region has the DNA TGTGCCAGCAGCCAGGACACCATGACAGGGGATACGCAGTATTTT. Its protein is CASSQDTMTGDTQYF.

This clonotype was found a few times. The chain links TRBV4-2 to TRBJ1-1, with D uncertain. CDR1 and CDR2 from the germline V gene are LGHNA and YNFKEQ. The CDR3 is 14 residues long. Trimming cost V 0 bases and J 7 bases, with 12 bases left between them. CDR3 loop: CASSQEISGSEAFF. As DNA, the CDR3 is TGTGCCAGCAGCCAAGAGATTTCGGGAAGTGAAGCTTTCTTT.

This clonotype has a handful of counts. The V call is TRBV2, the J call TRBJ2-7; tentatively, D is TRBD2 (6 bases). V lost 8 bases and J 6 bases, leaving 17 bases between the germline ends. CDR1 is SNHLY and CDR2 is FYNNEI in the germline V gene. This CDR3 is built from 13 residues. Here the CDR3 reads CASRVGGVPEQYF. The DNA of the CDR3 is TGTGCCAGCCGCGTTGGAGGGGTTCCCGAGCAGTACTTC.

The V and J genes are TRBV7-6 and TRBJ2-7, with 9 positions matching TRBD2. Germline CDR1 is SGHVS and CDR2 is FNYEAQ. The junction had 9 bases not matched to a gene; V was cut back by 5 bases and J by 4 bases. The CDR3 extends over 15 amino acids. CDR3 residues: CASSPTAGGTYEQYF. DNA for the CDR3: TGTGCCAGCAGCCCAACAGCGGGGGGCACTTACGAGCAGTACTTC.

V gene TRBV11-2 combines with J gene TRBJ2-5; the match to TRBD2 covers 7 bases. CDR3 size: 18 residues. Germline V gives CDR1 SGHAT, CDR2 FQNNGV. V lost 1 base and J lost 5; bases outside the gene matches: 16. Here the CDR3 reads CASSLAAWGLIGGETQYF. As DNA, the CDR3 is TGTGCCAGCAGCTTAGCCGCTTGGGGACTAATTGGTGGGGAGACCCAGTACTTC.

This clonotype was observed a few times. CDR3 residues: CASSLVQGAGELFF. In nucleotides, the CDR3 is TGTGCCAGCAGCTTAGTACAGGGCGCCGGGGAGCTGTTTTTT. The chain is built from TRBV7-8 and TRBJ2-2, with D possibly being TRBD1 (6 bases). The CDR3 loop spans 14 amino acids. CDR1 SGHVS and CDR2 FQNEAQ come from the germline V gene. Trimming shortened V by 1 base and J by 6 bases, and 9 bases separated the two germline ends.

Many counts were recorded for this clonotype. The V and J genes are TRBV18 and TRBJ2-7; TRBD2 matches 8 bases. This CDR3 has 15 residues. The junction had 2 bases not matched to a gene; V was cut back by 1 base and J by 0 bases. Germline CDR1 KGHSH, CDR2 LQKENI. The CDR3 nucleotides are TGTGCCAGCTCACCACTAACTAGCGGCTCCTACGAGCAGTACTTC. Translated, it gives CASSPLTSGSYEQYF.

This clonotype was recorded many times. The chain employs TRBV7-2 and TRBJ2-2; D is unresolved. Germline values: CDR1 SGHTA, CDR2 FQGNSA. The CDR3 contains 15 residues. Trimming stripped 5 bases from V and 4 bases from J, with 14 bases between. The CDR3 region has the DNA TGTGCCAGCAGCCCCCTAGTTGGCGGCACCGGGGAGCTGTTTTTT. Residues: CASSPLVGGTGELFF.

The chain employs TRBV9 and TRBJ2-2, with D unclear. V was clipped by 3 bases and J by 0 bases, with 6 bases between them. The length of the CDR3 is 14 residues. Germline loops: CDR1 SGDLS, CDR2 YYNGEE. CDR3 in amino acids: CASSALTNTGELFF. The CDR3 nucleotides read TGTGCCAGCAGCGCTCTAACGAACACCGGGGAGCTGTTTTTT. The full variable domain, its missing parts supplied by reference TRBV9 and TRBJ2-2, is DSGVTQTPKHLITATGQRVTLRCSPRSGDLSVYWYQQSLDQGLQFLIQYYNGEERAKGNILERFSAQQFPDLHSELNLSSLELGDSALYFCASSALTNTGELFFGEGSRLTVL.

This clonotype was detected many times. The gene calls are TRBV7-9 and TRBJ2-4; D ambiguous. Looked up from germline, CDR1 is SEHNR and CDR2 is FQNEAQ (reference sequence). The CDR3 covers 17 residues. V lost 0 bases and J 0 bases, leaving 12 bases between the germline ends. CDR3 nucleotide sequence: TGTGCCAGCAGCTTAGCCCTTCACCAGCTAGCCAAAAACATTCAGTACTTC. Protein product: CASSLALHQLAKNIQYF.

V and J are TRBV6-5 and TRBJ2-5; 7 bases are a match to TRBD1. The CDR3 is 16 residues long. V dropped 6 bases and J dropped 5; count of bases not matched to a gene: 15. Germline assignment: CDR1 MNHEY and CDR2 SVGAGI. CDR3 sequence reads: CASSREQGLAGETQYF. The CDR3 DNA reads TGTGCCAGCAGCCGCGAACAGGGGTTAGCTGGGGAGACCCAGTACTTC.

The CDR3 is CASSLYSGGFSSYEQYF. For the CDR3, the DNA is TGTGCCAGCAGCTTATATTCGGGGGGGTTCAGCTCCTACGAGCAGTACTTC. V gene TRBV7-9 combines with J gene TRBJ2-7; 8 positions agree with TRBD2. Germline values: CDR1 SEHNR, CDR2 FQNEAQ (reference sequence). The CDR3 loop spans 17 amino acids. The J segment lost 0 bases and the V segment lost 2 bases, leaving 9 bases of the junction unmatched.

The V gene is TRBV6-1, the J gene TRBJ1-1, with D possibly matching TRBD1 (5 bases). CDR3 length: 13 amino acids. Germline V gene lookup returns CDR1 MNHNS and CDR2 SASEGT. Trimming shortened V by 8 bases and J by 2 bases, and 12 bases separated the two germline ends. The chain's CDR3 is CASGTYYNTEAFF. The CDR3 DNA reads TGTGCCAGCGGGACTTACTACAACACTGAAGCTTTCTTT.

This rearrangement joins TRBV6-6 to TRBJ2-3; D not resolved. The CDR3 spans 15 residues. Germline CDR1 MNHNY, CDR2 SVGAGI (reference sequence). V dropped 0 bases and J dropped 2 bases, with 9 bases sitting between them. As DNA, the CDR3 is TGTGCCAGCAGTTACTCGGAGCCCCCCACAGATACGCAGTATTTT. Amino acids: CASSYSEPPTDTQYF.

The chain joins TRBV28 to TRBJ2-3; 11 bases line up with TRBD2. In germline, CDR1 is MDHEN, CDR2 SYDVKM. There are 17 residues in the CDR3. Unmatched junction bases numbered 5, after V lost 2 bases and J lost 1 base. CDR3 in amino acids: CASSLSSGGAGTDTQYF. CDR3 DNA: TGTGCCAGCAGTTTAAGTAGCGGGGGGGCGGGCACAGATACGCAGTATTTT.

This clonotype has at least ten counts. V usage is TRBV7-3 and J usage is TRBJ2-2; no clear D gene. With 1 base removed from V and 1 base from J, the gap between germline ends came to 28 bases. Germline V CDR1 and CDR2: SGHTA, FQGTGA. The CDR3 runs 22 residues. The chain's CDR3 is CASSLNPPPSFSTALNTGELFF. CDR3 nucleotides: TGTGCCAGCAGCTTAAACCCCCCCCCAAGTTTCTCCACAGCCCTGAACACCGGGGAGCTGTTTTTT.